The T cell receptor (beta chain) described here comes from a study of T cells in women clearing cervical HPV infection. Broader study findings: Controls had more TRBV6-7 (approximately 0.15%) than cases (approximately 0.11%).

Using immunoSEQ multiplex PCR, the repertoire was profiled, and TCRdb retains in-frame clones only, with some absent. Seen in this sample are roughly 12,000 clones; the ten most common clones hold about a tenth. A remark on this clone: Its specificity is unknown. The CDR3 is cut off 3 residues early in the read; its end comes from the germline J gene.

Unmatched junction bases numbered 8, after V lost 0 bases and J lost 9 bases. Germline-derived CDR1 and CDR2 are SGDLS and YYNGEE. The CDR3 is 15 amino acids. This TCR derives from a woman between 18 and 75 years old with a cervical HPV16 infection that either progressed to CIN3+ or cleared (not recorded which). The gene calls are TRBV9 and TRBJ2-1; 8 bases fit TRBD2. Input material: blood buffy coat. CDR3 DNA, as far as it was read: TGTGCCAGCAGCGTAGGGCCAGCGGGGGCGGGTGAG. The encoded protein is CASSVGPAGAGE. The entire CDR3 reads CASSVGPAGAGEQFF.